Listed below are T cell receptor beta chains from one sample, sequenced in a study of type 1 regulatory T cells. TCRdb re-derived calls from the reads in MiXCR, one entry per CDR3 protein. The table records about 62,000 distinct CDR3 sequences, over 50% of them present only once. These receptors have no known antigen. Sequenced input: cultured non-Tr1 T cells, either the whole culture or a sorted T cell fraction (not recorded which). The receptors here all came from a human donor in good health. Both conserved end residues are trimmed from each CDR3. Fields, in order: CDR3 protein, V gene, clone size, CDR3 length. Size is stated for part of the rows, as once, few or many counts, or as a class when the clone is expanded.

cdr3_aa: SAREQEVPDTQY
v_call: TRBV20-1
clone_size: -
cdr3_length: 12

cdr3_aa: ASSDDSNEQF
v_call: TRBV2
clone_size: -
cdr3_length: 10

cdr3_aa: ASSVGQGKETQY
v_call: TRBV9
clone_size: -
cdr3_length: 12

cdr3_aa: ASSLGTPDGTQY
v_call: TRBV5-1
clone_size: -
cdr3_length: 12

cdr3_aa: ASSPSPSGANVLT
v_call: TRBV18
clone_size: -
cdr3_length: 13

cdr3_aa: ASSLRRAPVTSGAGAKNIQY
v_call: TRBV28
clone_size: -
cdr3_length: 20

cdr3_aa: ASKLGAQSYEQY
v_call: TRBV12-3/TRBV12-4
clone_size: -
cdr3_length: 12

cdr3_aa: ASSFFGVQGITGELF
v_call: TRBV27
clone_size: -
cdr3_length: 15

cdr3_aa: ASSWDRPQETQY
v_call: TRBV6-1
clone_size: -
cdr3_length: 12

cdr3_aa: ASGKTQY
v_call: TRBV6-2/TRBV6-3
clone_size: -
cdr3_length: 7

cdr3_aa: SARITDTQY
v_call: TRBV20-1
clone_size: few
cdr3_length: 9

cdr3_aa: ASSRGSVNTGELF
v_call: TRBV7-9
clone_size: -
cdr3_length: 13

cdr3_aa: ASSLWRLAGITGELF
v_call: TRBV27
clone_size: -
cdr3_length: 15

cdr3_aa: SVEDRRTYGYT
v_call: TRBV29-1
clone_size: -
cdr3_length: 11

cdr3_aa: ASSLGRDYEQY
v_call: TRBV7-2
clone_size: -
cdr3_length: 11

cdr3_aa: ASSQGGLNTEAF
v_call: TRBV4-1
clone_size: -
cdr3_length: 12

cdr3_aa: ASSQISGIQY
v_call: TRBV14
clone_size: -
cdr3_length: 10

cdr3_aa: ASSLAFGDTDTQY
v_call: TRBV7-9
clone_size: -
cdr3_length: 13

cdr3_aa: SARFGMNGEQF
v_call: TRBV20-1
clone_size: -
cdr3_length: 11

cdr3_aa: ASSFERVTQY
v_call: TRBV7-2
clone_size: few
cdr3_length: 10

cdr3_aa: ASGFRGGTGELF
v_call: TRBV27
clone_size: -
cdr3_length: 12

cdr3_aa: ASSQEGTAGNTIY
v_call: TRBV3-1
clone_size: -
cdr3_length: 13

cdr3_aa: ASSKTGAINEKLF
v_call: TRBV6-6
clone_size: medium-sized
cdr3_length: 13

cdr3_aa: ASSLRGGEEKLF
v_call: TRBV5-1
clone_size: few
cdr3_length: 12

cdr3_aa: ASNDPGRVPEAF
v_call: TRBV19
clone_size: -
cdr3_length: 12

cdr3_aa: ASSLVRGGGPVETQY
v_call: TRBV7-8
clone_size: -
cdr3_length: 15

cdr3_aa: ASSFPGTFEQY
v_call: TRBV7-9
clone_size: -
cdr3_length: 11

cdr3_aa: ATSRLGTATEAF
v_call: TRBV15
clone_size: -
cdr3_length: 12

cdr3_aa: ASSARLAGVRSTDTQY
v_call: TRBV5-1
clone_size: -
cdr3_length: 16

cdr3_aa: ASSTSGRYTDTQY
v_call: TRBV10-2
clone_size: -
cdr3_length: 13

cdr3_aa: ATSRGLRDTEAF
v_call: TRBV15
clone_size: -
cdr3_length: 12

cdr3_aa: ASSFRGRYQETQY
v_call: TRBV7-9
clone_size: -
cdr3_length: 13

cdr3_aa: ASSLQVGQEKLF
v_call: TRBV7-2
clone_size: -
cdr3_length: 12

cdr3_aa: ATSDTHGDQPQH
v_call: TRBV24-1
clone_size: few
cdr3_length: 12

cdr3_aa: SASSARGTYEQY
v_call: TRBV20-1
clone_size: -
cdr3_length: 12

cdr3_aa: SASFRRNQPQH
v_call: TRBV20-1
clone_size: -
cdr3_length: 11

cdr3_aa: ASSRAAGGVVSNEKLF
v_call: TRBV7-9
clone_size: few
cdr3_length: 16

cdr3_aa: SAHKIAEETQY
v_call: TRBV20-1
clone_size: -
cdr3_length: 11

cdr3_aa: ASSYGRRRAPREPQH
v_call: TRBV6-2/TRBV6-3
clone_size: few
cdr3_length: 15

cdr3_aa: SATDGSKDTQY
v_call: TRBV20-1
clone_size: -
cdr3_length: 11

cdr3_aa: ASSGTGLETQY
v_call: TRBV5-1
clone_size: -
cdr3_length: 11

cdr3_aa: ASRRSSGNEQF
v_call: TRBV6-2/TRBV6-3
clone_size: -
cdr3_length: 11

cdr3_aa: SASRDRLAPLAKNIQY
v_call: TRBV20-1
clone_size: -
cdr3_length: 16

cdr3_aa: SARGRGSRYNEQF
v_call: TRBV20-1
clone_size: -
cdr3_length: 13

cdr3_aa: ASSQDVYEQY
v_call: TRBV5-1
clone_size: once
cdr3_length: 10

cdr3_aa: ASSPQTSFGNIQY
v_call: TRBV7-8
clone_size: -
cdr3_length: 13

cdr3_aa: ASSLGVHNQPQH
v_call: TRBV5-6
clone_size: -
cdr3_length: 12

cdr3_aa: ASSAGLAGVVGETQY
v_call: TRBV5-1
clone_size: -
cdr3_length: 15